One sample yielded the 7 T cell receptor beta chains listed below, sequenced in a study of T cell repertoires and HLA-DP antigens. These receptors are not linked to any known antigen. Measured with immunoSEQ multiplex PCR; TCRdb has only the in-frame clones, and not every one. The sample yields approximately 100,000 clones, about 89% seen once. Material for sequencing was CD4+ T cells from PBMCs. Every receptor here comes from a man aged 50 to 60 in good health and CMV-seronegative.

CDR3: CASSPLPTGPGGNTIYF. The CDR3 bases are TGTGCCAGCTCACCCCTGCCCACAGGGCCGGGTGGAAACACCATATATTTT. This sequence joins TRBV18 and TRBJ1-3; D possibly corresponds to TRBD1 (6 bases). This CDR3 region has 17 residues. Germline CDR1 KGHSH, CDR2 LQKENI. The V end was cut by 3 bases, the J end by 3 bases, with 18 bases between.

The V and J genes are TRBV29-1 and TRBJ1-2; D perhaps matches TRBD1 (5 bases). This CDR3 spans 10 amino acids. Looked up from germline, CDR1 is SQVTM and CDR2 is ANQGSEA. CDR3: CASWGDGYTF. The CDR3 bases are TGCGCGTCGTGGGGCGATGGCTACACCTTC.

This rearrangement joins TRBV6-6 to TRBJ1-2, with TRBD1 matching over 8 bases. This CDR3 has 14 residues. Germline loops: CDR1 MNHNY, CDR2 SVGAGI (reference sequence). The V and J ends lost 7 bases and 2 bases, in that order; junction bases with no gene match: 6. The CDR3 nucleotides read TGTGCCAGCAAGGAACAGGGGGGGAACTATGGCTACACCTTC. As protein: CASKEQGGNYGYTF.

The CDR3 nucleotides are TGTGCCAGCAGGCGACAGGGGCCTAAACATAATCAGCCCCAGCATTTT. It encodes CASRRQGPKHNQPQHF. The chain is built from TRBV2 and TRBJ1-5; 8 nucleotides agree with TRBD1. This CDR3 spans 16 amino acids. Germline-derived CDR1 and CDR2 are SNHLY and FYNNEI. The J segment lost 4 bases and the V segment lost 6 bases, leaving 11 bases of the junction unmatched. The whole variable domain, filled in from reference TRBV2 and TRBJ1-5, reads EPEVTQTPSHQVTQMGQEVILRCVPISNHLYFYWYRQILGQKVEFLVSFYNNEISEKSEIFDDQFSVERPDGSNFTLKIRSTKLEDSAMYFCASRRQGPKHNQPQHFGDGTRLSIL.

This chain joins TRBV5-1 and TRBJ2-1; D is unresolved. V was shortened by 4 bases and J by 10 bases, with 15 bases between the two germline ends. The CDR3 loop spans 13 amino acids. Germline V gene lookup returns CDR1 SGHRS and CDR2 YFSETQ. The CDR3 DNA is TGCGCCAGCAGCCCCATCGTGGGCTCCGAGCAGTTCTTC. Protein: CASSPIVGSEQFF.

The CDR3 loop is CAWSRTGGRVGANVLTF. In DNA form, the CDR3 reads TGTGCCTGGAGTCGGACAGGGGGTAGAGTTGGGGCCAACGTCCTGACTTTC. The rearrangement links TRBV30 to TRBJ2-6, with TRBD1 identical over 10 bases. Germline lookup yields CDR1 GTSNPN and CDR2 SVGIG (reference sequence). There are 17 residues in the CDR3. The trim removed 2 bases at V and 3 bases at J, leaving 7 bases unmatched.

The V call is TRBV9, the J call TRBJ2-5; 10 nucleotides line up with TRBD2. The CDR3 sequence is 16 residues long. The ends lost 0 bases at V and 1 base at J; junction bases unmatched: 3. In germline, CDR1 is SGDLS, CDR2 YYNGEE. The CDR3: CASSVGVAGGQETQYF. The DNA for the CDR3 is TGTGCCAGCAGCGTAGGAGTAGCGGGGGGCCAAGAGACCCAGTACTTC. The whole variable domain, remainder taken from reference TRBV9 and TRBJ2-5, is DSGVTQTPKHLITATGQRVTLRCSPRSGDLSVYWYQQSLDQGLQFLIQYYNGEERAKGNILERFSAQQFPDLHSELNLSSLELGDSALYFCASSVGVAGGQETQYFGPGTRLLVL.